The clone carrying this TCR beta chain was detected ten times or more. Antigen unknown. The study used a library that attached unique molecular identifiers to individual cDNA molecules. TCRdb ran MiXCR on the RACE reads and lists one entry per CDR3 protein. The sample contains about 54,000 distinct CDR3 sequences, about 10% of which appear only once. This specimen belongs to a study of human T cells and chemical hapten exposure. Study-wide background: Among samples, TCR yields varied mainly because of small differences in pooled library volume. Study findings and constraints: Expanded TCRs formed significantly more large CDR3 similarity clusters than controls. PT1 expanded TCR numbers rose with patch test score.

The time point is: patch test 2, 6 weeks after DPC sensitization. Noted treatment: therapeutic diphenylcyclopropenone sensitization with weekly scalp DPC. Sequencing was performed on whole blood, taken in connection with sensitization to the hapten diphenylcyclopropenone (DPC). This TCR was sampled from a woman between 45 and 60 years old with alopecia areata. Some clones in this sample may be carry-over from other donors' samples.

The CDR3 is CSVGTTGAGANVLTF. The DNA for the CDR3 is TGCAGCGTTGGCACCACAGGGGCTGGGGCCAACGTCCTGACTTTC. J is TRBJ2-6 and V is TRBV29-1, with TRBD1 matching over 7 bases. There are 15 residues in the CDR3. The V and J ends lost 4 bases and 2 bases, in that order; junction bases with no gene match: 5. Germline lookup yields CDR1 SQVTM and CDR2 ANQGSEA.